This T cell receptor beta chain was obtained from a study of cytomegalovirus exposure and HLA in healthy donors. Between the trimmed V and J ends, which lost 5 bases and 2 bases, there was a span of 9 bases. Germline V CDR1 and CDR2: SGHVS, FQNEAQ. This CDR3 has 13 residues. The PCR was carried out with 60 Vbeta primers and 13 Jbeta primers. The method was immunoSEQ multiplex PCR; TCRdb's version includes in-frame clones alone and lacks a portion of them. The repertoire holds some 150,000 clones, with almost 85% as singletons. The TCR was taken from a man younger than 45 in good health and CMV-seropositive. This chain joins TRBV7-8 and TRBJ2-5, with unresolved D. Sequencing used PBMCs. The CDR3 region has the DNA TGTGCCAGCAGCCTACAGCCACAAGAGACCCAGTACTTC. Protein: CASSLQPQETQYF.